This entry features one T cell receptor (beta chain) sequence. The target antigen is unknown. Only in-frame clones appear in the TCRdb table, and some are missing; sequencing was by immunoSEQ multiplex PCR. Among about 21,000 clones listed, 80% to 90% were seen once. The length of the CDR3 is 15 residues. CDR1 and CDR2 (germline): SGHAT, FQNNGV. V lost 5 bases and J lost 8, with 16 bases in between. This sample is drawn from a study of OX40 agonist ivuxolimab in advanced cancers. Peripheral blood came from all dose cohorts at three timepoints. Study-wide results and caveats: Antigens targeted by the expanded peripheral T cells were not determined. Averaging showed that CD8+ T cells had more expanded clones than CD4+ did.

The specimen was CD4+ or CD8+ T cells sorted from blood, collected in a trial of the OX40 agonist ivuxolimab. The chain is built from TRBV11-2 and TRBJ1-6; no firm D call. The receptor was derived from an adult with an advanced solid tumor such as melanoma, head and neck, liver or kidney cancer. In DNA form, the CDR3 reads TGTGCCAGCAGCCGGTGGGAAGGGCGAGATTCACCCCTCCACTTT. Residues: CASSRWEGRDSPLHF. The full variable domain, in which reference TRBV11-2 and TRBJ1-6 provide the parts outside the CDR3, is EAGVAQSPRYKIIEKRQSVAFWCNPISGHATLYWYQQILGQGPKLLIQFQNNGVVDDSQLPKDRFSAERLKGVDSTLKIQPAKLEDSAVYLCASSRWEGRDSPLHFGNGTRLTVT.